The 15 T cell receptor beta chains in this list originate from one sample, sequenced in a study of response to subunit inactivated influenza vaccine. TCRdb reanalysed the RT-PCR reads using MiXCR and keeps one entry per CDR3 protein. Of approximately 680,000 distinct CDR3 sequences in the sample, less than 20% were seen once. The sequencing used PBMCs from blood, collected 12 days after vaccination. The receptors were sampled from a man in his forties or fifties who received an inactivated influenza vaccine.

This clonotype has a count of ten or more. The V gene is TRBV5-5, the J gene TRBJ2-2, with D unclear. The CDR3 contains 13 residues. Trimming stripped 1 base from V and 5 bases from J, with 6 bases between. In germline, CDR1 is SGHKS, CDR2 YYEKEE (reference sequence). This chain's CDR3 is CASSLRLTGELFF. The CDR3 DNA reads TGTGCCAGCAGCTTGCGGTTAACCGGGGAGCTGTTTTTT.

This clonotype was recorded a few times. This sequence joins TRBV4-3 and TRBJ1-1; 7 bases map to TRBD1. The CDR3 length is 14 residues. The V gene's germline CDR1 is LGHNA and CDR2 YSLEER. Unmatched junction bases numbered 3, after V lost 3 bases and J lost 2 bases. The CDR3 protein is CASSHQGENTEAFF. CDR3 sequence (DNA): TGCGCCAGCAGCCACCAGGGGGAAAACACTGAAGCTTTCTTT.

This clonotype was recorded a few times. This chain links TRBV11-2 with TRBJ2-7, with 8 bases aligning to TRBD1. The ends lost 3 bases at V and 2 bases at J; junction bases unmatched: 9. CDR1 SGHAT and CDR2 FQNNGV come from the germline V gene. The CDR3 is 16 residues long. The CDR3 loop reads CASSFPRDRPTYEQYF. DNA of the CDR3: TGTGCCAGCAGCTTCCCACGGGACAGGCCAACCTACGAGCAGTACTTC.

The genes are TRBV7-3 and TRBJ2-1; D unclear. Trimming shortened V by 1 base and J by 2 bases, and 9 bases separated the two germline ends. This CDR3 is built from 15 residues. From germline, CDR1 is SGHTA and CDR2 FQGTGA. CDR3 loop: CASSLMGSPYNEQFF. In nucleotides, the CDR3 is TGTGCCAGCAGCTTAATGGGGTCCCCCTACAATGAGCAGTTCTTC.

V gene TRBV20-1 combines with J gene TRBJ1-2; the D is unclear. Germline CDR1 is DFQATT and CDR2 is SNEGSKA (reference sequence). CDR3 size: 12 residues. Trimming removed 6 bases from V and 1 base from J, with 9 bases in between. The CDR3 spells CSATEGNYGYTF. DNA for the CDR3: TGCAGTGCCACCGAGGGTAACTATGGCTACACCTTC.

This clonotype was seen many times. The gene calls are TRBV29-1 and TRBJ1-2; D perhaps matches TRBD1 (6 bases). Germline lookup yields CDR1 SQVTM and CDR2 ANQGSEA. The CDR3 runs to 14 residues. Trimming stripped 6 bases from V and 0 bases from J, with 14 bases between. CDR3 protein: CSVPWTASNYGYTF. The CDR3 DNA follows: TGCAGCGTCCCTTGGACAGCCTCTAACTATGGCTACACCTTC.

Ten or more counts support this clonotype. This rearrangement joins TRBV20-1 to TRBJ2-4; D uncertain. The CDR3 extends over 13 amino acids. Between the trimmed V and J ends, which lost 8 bases and 2 bases, there was a span of 13 bases. Germline loops: CDR1 DFQATT, CDR2 SNEGSKA (reference sequence). CDR3 in amino acids: CSFTTVPKNIQYF. CDR3 nucleotide sequence: TGCAGTTTCACGACCGTGCCCAAAAACATTCAGTACTTC.

This clonotype was counted between two and nine times. The J gene is TRBJ2-4, the V gene TRBV6-4; D unclear. The V end was cut by 6 bases, the J end by 15 bases, with 12 bases between. Germline lookup yields CDR1 MRHNA and CDR2 SNTAGT. The CDR3 covers 10 residues. In nucleotides, the CDR3 is TGTGCCAGCAGATCCCTCTGTCGGTACTTC. Translated: CASRSLCRYF.

This clonotype was picked up a small number of times. The genes are TRBV11-2 and TRBJ2-1, with TRBD2 matching 8 bases. Trimming cost V 4 bases and J 3 bases; bases outside gene matches: 17. The CDR3 extends over 19 amino acids. Germline loops: CDR1 SGHAT, CDR2 FQNNGV. As DNA, the CDR3 is TGTGCCAGCAGCTCCATCCGGGAGGGCCGAAAAAAAAGCTACAATGAGCAGTTCTTC. Its protein product is CASSSIREGRKKSYNEQFF.

The genes are TRBV20-1 and TRBJ2-3; a possible D gene is TRBD2 (6 bases). Germline CDR1 reads DFQATT; CDR2 reads SNEGSKA (reference sequence). V was trimmed by 6 bases and J by 6 bases, leaving 19 bases between them. The CDR3 covers 14 residues. CDR3 sequence (DNA): TGCAGTGCGCCCTTGGGGGGAGGAATGGATACGCAGTATTTT. Translating gives CSAPLGGGMDTQYF.

The rearrangement uses TRBV12-3 or TRBV12-4 and TRBJ2-5; 11 bases align to TRBD2. V was clipped by 5 bases and J by 2 bases; unmatched bases: 7. This CDR3 is 16 amino acids long. In nucleotides, the CDR3 is TGTGCCAGCAGTGCCATGACTAGCGGGATACAAGAGACCCAGTACTTC. It translates to CASSAMTSGIQETQYF.

V usage is TRBV4-1 and J usage is TRBJ2-5; 7 bases match TRBD1. CDR1 is MGHRA and CDR2 is YSYEKL in the germline V gene. The CDR3 covers 17 residues. With 3 bases clipped from V and 1 base from J, the junction kept 11 bases outside the gene matches. The CDR3 loop is CASSHSPGTASQETQYF. The CDR3, as DNA: TGCGCCAGCAGCCACTCTCCGGGGACAGCGTCCCAAGAGACCCAGTACTTC.

This clonotype was recorded many times. This rearrangement joins TRBV12-3 or TRBV12-4 to TRBJ1-5, with 7 bases fitting TRBD1. V shed 6 bases and J 6 bases; nucleotides not matched to a gene: 8. The CDR3 runs to 14 residues. The CDR3 loop is CASRHQGVGQPQHF. The CDR3 DNA sequence: TGTGCCAGCAGACATCAGGGGGTCGGTCAGCCCCAGCATTTT.

This clonotype was seen ten or more times. The chain couples TRBV12-3 or TRBV12-4 to TRBJ2-5; D unclear. The CDR3 loop spans 13 amino acids. V shed 1 base and J shed 5 bases, with 8 bases lying between them. CDR3 DNA: TGTGCCAGCAGTTTAGGGCTATTGGAGACCCAGTACTTC. Encoded protein: CASSLGLLETQYF.

The table lists this clonotype with a count of one. The gene calls are TRBV19 and TRBJ2-7; 11 bases fit TRBD2. This CDR3 comprises 15 residues. Losses at the gene ends were 3 bases for V and 5 bases for J; bases not matched to a gene: 6. The germline CDR1 and CDR2 sequences are LNHDA and SQIVND (reference sequence). This chain's CDR3 is CASSMYATSGDEQYF. Written as DNA, the CDR3 is TGTGCCAGTAGTATGTATGCGACTAGCGGGGACGAGCAGTACTTC.